The 32 T cell receptor beta chains in this list originate from one sample, sequenced in a study of cytomegalovirus exposure and HLA in healthy donors. With 60 Vbeta and 13 Jbeta primers, the PCR was carried out. The repertoire was sequenced with immunoSEQ multiplex PCR; TCRdb's copy has only in-frame clones and lacks some. The data contain tens of thousands of clones, 80% of them singletons. Material for sequencing was PBMCs. Source of these receptors: a woman between 40 and 50 years old in good health and CMV-seronegative.

The chain joins TRBV5-1 to TRBJ2-2; D gene uncertain. The CDR3 is 14 amino acids. V lost 1 base and J lost 4, with 8 bases in between. Germline V gene sequence: CDR1 SGHRS, CDR2 YFSETQ. The CDR3 DNA reads as TGCGCCAGCAGCTTGACCCCTAGCACCGGGGAGCTGTTTTTT. Translated, it gives CASSLTPSTGELFF.

This clone has a single count. The rearrangement uses TRBV15 and TRBJ1-5; 8 nucleotides match TRBD1. The CDR3 totals 14 residues. Germline loops: CDR1 LNHNV, CDR2 YYDKDF (reference sequence). V lost 3 bases and J lost 7; bases outside the gene matches: 5. Here the CDR3 DNA reads TGTGCCACCAGCAGTCGACAGGGGAGGCAGCCCCAGCATTTT. This translates into CATSSRQGRQPQHF.

V and J are TRBV27 and TRBJ2-2; D unclear. V was trimmed by 7 bases and J by 6 bases, leaving 12 bases between them. This CDR3 has 13 amino acids. The V gene's germline CDR1 is MNHEY and CDR2 SMNVEV (reference sequence). For the CDR3, the DNA is TGTGCCAGCACCCCTCTAGTTTCCGGGGAGCTGTTTTTT. This encodes CASTPLVSGELFF.

The chain recombines TRBV5-4 with TRBJ2-1, with 9 bases identical to TRBD2. J lost 3 bases, V lost 5 bases, and 6 bases had no gene match. Germline CDR1 reads SGHNT; CDR2 reads YYREEE (reference sequence). This CDR3 comprises 15 residues. CDR3 residues: CASSPGTSYYNEQFF. CDR3 DNA: TGTGCCAGCAGTCCCGGGACTAGCTACTACAATGAGCAGTTCTTC.

This clone was recorded once. The chain links TRBV5-8 to TRBJ1-2; TRBD1 might be the D (5 bases). The CDR3 extends over 14 amino acids. Looked up from germline, CDR1 is SGHTS and CDR2 is YDEGEE. The V end was cut by 4 bases, the J end by 6 bases, with 16 bases between. In DNA form, the CDR3 reads TGTGCCAGCAGCGATCTGTGGGGCCGGGATGGCTACACCTTC. It yields the protein CASSDLWGRDGYTF.

This clone showed up just a few times. The chain has TRBV5-1 and TRBJ2-4; 7 nucleotides agree with TRBD2. V trimming: 3 bases; J trimming: 9 bases; junction bases outside the gene matches: 15. Germline V gives CDR1 SGHRS, CDR2 YFSETQ. The CDR3 is 16 residues long. The CDR3 DNA is TGCGCCAGCAGCTCCAGGCCGGCAGGGACGGGGGGCATTCAGTACTTC. Its translation: CASSSRPAGTGGIQYF.

The chain joins TRBV27 to TRBJ2-7, with 7 positions matching TRBD1. The CDR3 has 14 residues. CDR1 and CDR2 from the germline V gene are MNHEY and SMNVEV (reference sequence). V lost 5 bases to trimming and J lost 4 bases; unmatched junction nucleotides: 8. The CDR3 protein is CASSLTNRGYEQYF. As DNA, the CDR3 is TGTGCCAGCAGTCTCACCAACAGGGGTTACGAGCAGTACTTC.

J is TRBJ1-1 and V is TRBV20-1; D is undetermined. Looked up from germline, CDR1 is DFQATT and CDR2 is SNEGSKA (reference sequence). The V end lost 1 base, the J end lost 6 bases, and 6 bases lay between the germline ends. The CDR3 extends over 11 amino acids. For the CDR3, the DNA is TGCAGTGCTAGAGGCGCGGCTGAAGCTTTCTTT. Translating gives CSARGAAEAFF.

V usage is TRBV5-4 and J usage is TRBJ2-5; maybe TRBD2 (5 bases). Trimming shortened V by 1 base and J by 3 bases, and 7 bases separated the two germline ends. The CDR3 runs to 13 residues. In germline, CDR1 is SGHNT, CDR2 YYREEE (reference sequence). The CDR3 nucleotides are TGTGCCAGCAGCTTGTCCGGGGAAGAGACCCAGTACTTC. Translation gives CASSLSGEETQYF.

V usage is TRBV2 and J usage is TRBJ2-1, with 14 bases matching TRBD2. V was pared by 7 bases and J by 4 bases, with 15 bases of the junction left unmatched. This CDR3 contains 19 residues. Germline lookup yields CDR1 SNHLY and CDR2 FYNNEI. The CDR3 sequence: CASKGASTSGRGRYNEQFF. In DNA form, the CDR3 reads TGTGCCAGCAAGGGGGCGTCGACTAGCGGGAGGGGTCGGTACAATGAGCAGTTCTTC.

This chain links TRBV27 with TRBJ1-1, with 8 bases matching TRBD1. Per the germline V gene, CDR1 is MNHEY and CDR2 is SMNVEV (reference sequence). V trimming: 5 bases; J trimming: 2 bases; junction bases outside the gene matches: 7. This CDR3 is 15 amino acids long. The CDR3 spells CASSIQGVPNTEAFF. The CDR3 coding sequence is TGTGCCAGCAGTATACAGGGGGTCCCTAACACTGAAGCTTTCTTT.

The chain recombines TRBV7-6 with TRBJ1-1, with D hard to call. CDR1 is SGHVS, CDR2 FNYEAQ, per germline. The CDR3 spans 13 residues. Between the trimmed V and J ends, which lost 5 bases and 0 bases, there was a span of 7 bases. The CDR3 loop reads CASSLGMNTEAFF. The CDR3 DNA reads TGTGCCAGCAGCCTCGGGATGAACACTGAAGCTTTCTTT.

The chain is built from TRBV15 and TRBJ1-5; 9 bases align to TRBD1. The CDR3 is 21 residues long. CDR1 is LNHNV and CDR2 is YYDKDF in the germline V gene (reference sequence). V lost 4 bases, J lost 0 bases, and 19 bases stayed unmatched. CDR3 nucleotide sequence: TGTGCCACCAGCATCTACAGACAGGGGGGAAAGGGATCGGATAGCAATCAGCCCCAGCATTTT. Its translation is CATSIYRQGGKGSDSNQPQHF.

The chain combines TRBV5-1 with TRBJ1-4; D not certain. The germline CDR1 and CDR2 sequences are SGHRS and YFSETQ. With 2 bases removed from V and 6 bases from J, the gap between germline ends came to 14 bases. The CDR3 is 15 amino acids. CDR3 in DNA: TGCGCCAGCAGCTTCCACGGCCGGGAGGATGAAAAACTGTTTTTT. Protein: CASSFHGREDEKLFF. The whole variable domain, filled in from reference TRBV5-1 and TRBJ1-4, reads KAGVTQTPRYLIKTRGQQVTLSCSPISGHRSVSWYQQTPGQGLQFLFEYFSETQRNKGNFPGRFSGRQFSNSRSEMNVSTLELGDSALYLCASSFHGREDEKLFFGSGTQLSVL.

V usage is TRBV7-2 and J usage is TRBJ2-3; the match to TRBD2 covers 14 bases. Germline CDR1 and CDR2: SGHTA and FQGNSA. The CDR3 is 16 residues long. V was pared by 5 bases and J by 2 bases, with 3 bases of the junction left unmatched. CDR3 in DNA: TGTGCCAGCAGCCTGGGACTAGCGGGGGTCACAGATACGCAGTATTTT. It specifies CASSLGLAGVTDTQYF.

A single count supports this clone. The chain is built from TRBV18 and TRBJ1-1; TRBD1 matches 7 bases. V gave up 4 bases and J gave up 4 bases; unmatched junction bases: 3. The CDR3 is 13 amino acids. Germline CDR1 KGHSH, CDR2 LQKENI. The CDR3 nucleotides read TGTGCCAGCTCACAGGGACAGAGCACTGAAGCTTTCTTT. The encoded protein is CASSQGQSTEAFF.

The chain employs TRBV9 and TRBJ1-4; unclear D gene. Germline assignment: CDR1 SGDLS and CDR2 YYNGEE. This CDR3 region has 12 residues. V lost 3 bases and J lost 10, with 10 bases in between. This CDR3 reads CASSGSGGKLFF. The CDR3 DNA reads TGTGCCAGCAGCGGATCGGGAGGAAAACTGTTTTTT.

V is TRBV18 and J is TRBJ1-4; 9 nucleotides match TRBD1. V was clipped by 1 base and J by 7 bases; unmatched bases: 10. Germline V gives CDR1 KGHSH, CDR2 LQKENI. The CDR3 consists of 17 residues. The CDR3 region has the DNA TGTGCCAGCTCACCACGGGACAGGGCGTCGGTTAGTGAAAAACTGTTTTTT. This gives the protein CASSPRDRASVSEKLFF.

This clone was seen a single time. J is TRBJ2-1 and V is TRBV5-4; 7 nucleotides agree with TRBD1. V gave up 5 bases and J gave up 9 bases; unmatched junction bases: 11. This CDR3 has 14 residues. The germline V gene encodes CDR1 SGHNT and CDR2 YYREEE (reference sequence). The CDR3 coding sequence is TGTGCCAGCAGGGCCGGGACAGAGGGCAGTGAGCAGTTCTTC. Its protein is CASRAGTEGSEQFF.

The gene calls are TRBV5-4 and TRBJ1-2; a possible D gene is TRBD1 (6 bases). Germline V lookup: CDR1 SGHNT, CDR2 YYREEE (reference sequence). V lost 4 bases and J 4 bases, leaving 14 bases between the germline ends. The CDR3 length is 14 residues. The CDR3 here is CASSTTGTFYGYTF. The CDR3 coding sequence is TGTGCCAGCAGCACCACAGGGACCTTCTATGGCTACACCTTC.

The chain couples TRBV7-9 to TRBJ2-5; D unclear. The CDR3 covers 16 residues. Per the germline V gene, CDR1 is SEHNR and CDR2 is FQNEAQ (reference sequence). The V end lost 3 bases, the J end lost 4 bases, and 18 bases lay between the germline ends. CDR3 DNA sequence: TGTGCCAGCAGCTTCGGGTCCTCCCTAGTAGGAGAGACCCAGTACTTC. Amino acids: CASSFGSSLVGETQYF.

This clone occurred a few times. The CDR3 region is CASSKGDRGYQETQYF. The CDR3 DNA reads as TGTGCCAGCAGTAAGGGCGACAGGGGATACCAAGAGACCCAGTACTTC. The chain joins TRBV2 to TRBJ2-5, with 8 bases that match TRBD1. The CDR3 is 16 amino acids. Trimming cost V 5 bases and J 0 bases; bases outside gene matches: 8. Germline CDR1 is SNHLY and CDR2 is FYNNEI.

The genes are TRBV4-1 and TRBJ2-7; D perhaps matches TRBD1 (5 bases). CDR1 is MGHRA, CDR2 YSYEKL, per germline. This CDR3 contains 15 residues. V was trimmed by 2 bases and J by 0 bases, leaving 11 bases between them. CDR3 in DNA: TGCGCCAGCAGCCAACAGGGCCTGAGCTCCTACGAGCAGTACTTC. This codes for CASSQQGLSSYEQYF.

The rearrangement uses TRBV19 and TRBJ2-2; 15 bases match TRBD2. The V and J ends lost 5 bases and 4 bases, in that order; junction bases with no gene match: 5. This CDR3 is built from 17 residues. CDR1 LNHDA and CDR2 SQIVND come from the germline V gene (reference sequence). The CDR3 DNA reads as TGTGCCAGTAGTTCGCCGGGACTAGCGGGAGGCACCGGGGAGCTGTTTTTT. It codes for CASSSPGLAGGTGELFF.

The chain has TRBV10-3 and TRBJ1-1; TRBD1 agrees at 7 bases. The V segment lost 2 bases and the J segment 10 bases; nucleotides outside the gene matches: 4. The CDR3 consists of 12 residues. CDR1 and CDR2 from the germline V gene are ENHRY and SYGVKD. CDR3 in DNA: TGTGCCATCAGTGAGCAGGGGGGTGGAGCTTTCTTT. Encoded protein: CAISEQGGGAFF.

V is TRBV25-1 and J is TRBJ2-7, with TRBD2 matching 12 bases. The J segment lost 5 bases and the V segment lost 6 bases, leaving 8 bases of the junction unmatched. The CDR3 extends over 15 amino acids. CDR1 is MGHDK and CDR2 is SYGVNS in the germline V gene. CDR3 sequence (DNA): TGTGCCAGCAGCCTCTGGACTAGCGGGACCCACGAGCAGTACTTC. It is translated as CASSLWTSGTHEQYF.

This clone was found once. The chain uses TRBV11-2 and TRBJ2-3; D is possibly TRBD2 (6 bases). The V end lost 7 bases, the J end lost 1 base, and 12 bases lay between the germline ends. Germline CDR1 and CDR2: SGHAT and FQNNGV. The CDR3 totals 14 residues. DNA of the CDR3: TGTGCCAGCACTTTTGGGACTCGCACAGATACGCAGTATTTT. This encodes CASTFGTRTDTQYF.

This clone was counted a single time. The chain recombines TRBV27 with TRBJ2-1, with 14 bases fitting TRBD2. The CDR3 has 15 amino acids. In germline, CDR1 is MNHEY, CDR2 SMNVEV (reference sequence). Trimming took 7 bases from V and 7 from J; bases not matched to a gene: 6. The CDR3 DNA reads as TGTGCCAGCACCGCGGGGACTAGCGGGGGAAATGAGCAGTTCTTC. It translates to CASTAGTSGGNEQFF.

The gene calls are TRBV19 and TRBJ2-1; TRBD1 agrees at 9 bases. In germline, CDR1 is LNHDA, CDR2 SQIVND (reference sequence). V dropped 5 bases and J dropped 4; count of bases not matched to a gene: 6. This CDR3 comprises 15 residues. The CDR3 coding sequence is TGTGCCAGTAGTCGGGGACAGGGCCTTTACAATGAGCAGTTCTTC. Translating gives CASSRGQGLYNEQFF.

The chain employs TRBV9 and TRBJ2-7; 7 nucleotides agree with TRBD1. CDR1 is SGDLS, CDR2 YYNGEE, per germline. The CDR3 covers 15 residues. Trimming at V came to 4 bases and at J to 1 base, leaving 8 bases not matched to a gene. The CDR3 reads CASSPTGTASYEQYF. The CDR3 bases are TGTGCCAGCAGCCCTACCGGGACAGCTTCCTACGAGCAGTACTTC.

The CDR3 coding sequence is TGTGCCAGTACAATCGGACAGGGGGCGACCCCTGAAGCTTTCTTT. It translates to CASTIGQGATPEAFF. The gene calls are TRBV6-1 and TRBJ1-1, with 11 bases matching TRBD1. CDR1 is MNHNS and CDR2 is SASEGT in the germline V gene. J lost 6 bases, V lost 9 bases, and 12 bases had no gene match. CDR3 length: 15 amino acids.

This clone was counted between two and nine times. The chain carries TRBV14 and TRBJ1-5; D ambiguous. The CDR3 runs 14 residues. Deletions cut 3 bases from V and 4 bases from J, with 10 bases between. The germline V gene encodes CDR1 SGHDN and CDR2 FVKESK. The CDR3 bases are TGTGCCAGCAGCCAGGCGGCAGCTAATCAGCCCCAGCATTTT. It specifies CASSQAAANQPQHF.